Presented here are 15 T cell receptor beta chains from one specimen sequenced in a study of CXCR3-negative and CXCR3-positive naive CD8 T cells. UMI-labeled TRB cDNA libraries were prepared by 5' RACE. TCRdb reanalyzed the 5' RACE reads and collapses them to one entry per CDR3 protein, without DNA. The sample's table shows some 48,000 distinct CDR3 sequences. Sequencing was carried out using naive CXCR3- CD8+ T cells from blood. Indicated subset: CD45RO-CCR7+CD27+CD95- naive CD8+ T cells lacking CXCR3 (TNR3-). The receptors were gathered from a human donor in good health. Some clones in this sample may be carry-over from other donors' samples.

The chain combines TRBV7-6 with TRBJ2-5; as DNA is missing, the TRBD1 call by TCRdb cannot be tested. Germline-derived CDR1 and CDR2 are SGHVS and FNYEAQ. The CDR3 consists of 18 residues. CDR3 residues: CASRTGDRLADSQETQYF.

CDR3: CASSPGNLNSPLHF. The chain carries TRBV4-2 and TRBJ1-6; TCRdb gives TRBD1 as the D gene, but with no DNA this cannot be confirmed. Germline CDR1 is LGHNA and CDR2 is YNFKEQ. This CDR3 contains 14 residues.

The V call is TRBV30, the J call TRBJ1-5. CDR3 length: 14 amino acids. Germline loops: CDR1 GTSNPN, CDR2 SVGIG (reference sequence). CDR3 loop: CAGSRDGSNQPQHF.

V is TRBV7-3 and J is TRBJ2-2; absent DNA, TCRdb's TRBD1 call cannot be checked. Germline CDR1 and CDR2: SGHTA and FQGTGA. CDR3 length: 15 amino acids. CDR3 amino acids: CASSTTATGTGELFF.

The chain employs TRBV6-2 or TRBV6-3 and TRBJ2-7. CDR1 and CDR2 from the germline V gene are MNHEY and SVGEGT. The CDR3 runs 16 residues. CDR3 residues: CASSYSISGDSYEQYF.

The rearrangement links TRBV30 to TRBJ1-1; TCRdb's D call of TRBD1 is untestable without DNA. Germline V gene lookup returns CDR1 GTSNPN and CDR2 SVGIG (reference sequence). The CDR3 extends over 12 amino acids. The CDR3 reads CAWDRTGSEAFF.

The V call is TRBV27, the J call TRBJ1-2. The CDR3 has 16 amino acids. CDR1 MNHEY and CDR2 SMNVEV come from the germline V gene (reference sequence). Here the CDR3 reads CASSLSAGGDIRGYTF.

The chain is built from TRBV5-6 and TRBJ2-7. CDR1 and CDR2 (germline): SGHDT, YYEEEE. The CDR3 is made up of 14 amino acids. This CDR3 reads CASSLGSVTYEQYF.

The CDR3 here is CASLRGGVDGSDTEAFF. The V call is TRBV6-1, the J call TRBJ1-1; TCRdb reports TRBD1, a call that lacks DNA to check it against. Germline CDR1 is MNHNS and CDR2 is SASEGT. This CDR3 is 17 amino acids long.

The chain recombines TRBV12-3 or TRBV12-4 with TRBJ2-7; TCRdb outputs TRBD1, but without DNA this stays unchecked. This CDR3 spans 17 amino acids. The CDR3 reads CASSSLARDRAPYEQYF.

The chain joins TRBV4-3 to TRBJ1-1; no DNA is available, so the TRBD1 call from TCRdb remains unchecked. Germline values: CDR1 LGHNA, CDR2 YSLEER. The CDR3 has 15 residues. This CDR3 reads CASSPRTLMNTEAFF.

J is TRBJ1-1 and V is TRBV19; TCRdb returns TRBD1, unconfirmable since there is no DNA. The CDR3 extends over 15 amino acids. Germline V gene lookup returns CDR1 LNHDA and CDR2 SQIVND (reference sequence). CDR3: CASITDKLWGTEAFF.

V gene TRBV10-3 combines with J gene TRBJ2-1. Per the germline V gene, CDR1 is ENHRY and CDR2 is SYGVKD. The CDR3 has 15 residues. The CDR3 spells CAISVAGGPYNEQFF.

V usage is TRBV20-1 and J usage is TRBJ2-3; TCRdb picks TRBD1, but there is no DNA to check that call. CDR1 DFQATT and CDR2 SNEGSKA come from the germline V gene (reference sequence). The CDR3 is made up of 13 amino acids. The CDR3 region is CSAMGGGSDTQYF.

The chain is built from TRBV7-8 and TRBJ2-1; TCRdb's D call of TRBD2 is untestable without DNA. This CDR3 region has 16 residues. Germline CDR1 and CDR2: SGHVS and FQNEAQ. The CDR3 is CASSLVGGLINNEQFF.